These 24 T cell receptor delta chains originate from one sample sequenced in a study of gamma-delta T cells after stem cell transplantation. TCRdb re-called the RT-PCR reads with CATT. The profile shows about 1,400 delta-chain clones, 35% to 55% of them singletons. The source material was gamma-delta T cells. The origin of the receptors is a human donor. It is not recorded whose cells these are; they may come from a transplant donor.

A word on this clone: At one boundary the junction diverges from the germline segment, which might be a read error. Other DNA variants within this sample encode the same CDR3. This chain joins TRDV1 and TRDJ1; tentative D call: TRDD2 (6 bases). Germline-derived CDR1 and CDR2 are TSWWSYY and QGS. This CDR3 region has 20 residues. CDR3 loop: CALGELSYPWVSWTCDKLIF. CDR3 bases: TGTGCCCTTGGGGAACTATCCTACCCATGGGTGTCCTGGACCTGCGATAAACTCATCTTT.

As concerns this clone: A far larger clone differs by one base, so this is likely a read error. This CDR3 is also generated by other DNA sequences in the sample. This chain links TRDV1 with TRDJ1; D is uncertain. Germline V lookup: CDR1 TSWWSYY, CDR2 QGS. The CDR3 extends over 22 amino acids. In DNA, the CDR3 is TGTGCTCTTGGGGACTTACGGCTGGTTTGGTTTGACACTCCCGACTACACCGATAAACTAATCTTT. It specifies CALGDLRLVWFDTPDYTDKLIF.

This clone was detected a few times. The rearrangement uses TRDV2 and TRDJ1, with D possibly TRDD3 on 5 matching bases. Germline V CDR1 and CDR2: GEAIGNYY, EKD. CDR3 length: 14 residues. V dropped 2 bases and J dropped 1 base, with 10 bases sitting between them. The CDR3 here is CACDNIRGTDKLIF. In DNA form, the CDR3 reads TGTGCCTGTGACAACATACGCGGCACCGATAAACTCATCTTT.

Concerning this clone: A read error may produce the germline difference seen at one junction end. The chain carries TRDV1 and TRDJ1; 10 bases align to TRDD3. The CDR3 extends over 23 amino acids. Germline loops: CDR1 TSWWSYY, CDR2 QGS. The CDR3, as DNA: TGTGCTCTTGGGATACACAACGGCTTTCTCCCCTACTGGGGGATGGTTTACACCGATAAACTAATCTTT. This gives the protein CALGIHNGFLPYWGMVYTDKLIF.

This clone is deemed medium-sized. V is TRDV2 and J is TRDJ1; 8 nucleotides match TRDD3. The CDR3 sequence is 16 residues long. The germline V gene encodes CDR1 GEAIGNYY and CDR2 EKD. V dropped 4 bases and J dropped 0; count of bases not matched to a gene: 9. The CDR3 reads CACDPILGGYTDKLIF. CDR3 coding DNA: TGTGCCTGTGATCCGATACTGGGGGGATACACCGATAAACTCATCTTT.

This clone appeared a few times. This sequence joins TRDV2 and TRDJ1; D gene uncertain. In germline, CDR1 is GEAIGNYY, CDR2 EKD. V lost 3 bases and J 0 bases, leaving 16 bases between the germline ends. CDR3 length equals 16 residues. The CDR3 region has the DNA TGTGCCTGTGACCCAGTTCCCGGAACGTACACCGATAAACTCATCTTT. Its protein is CACDPVPGTYTDKLIF.

The chain joins TRDV1 to TRDJ1; tentatively, D is TRDD3 (7 bases). Trimming removed 1 base from V and 3 bases from J, with 27 bases in between. Germline V gene sequence: CDR1 TSWWSYY, CDR2 QGS. This CDR3 is built from 20 residues. The CDR3 reads CALGERNSYLPLLGPDKLIF. Written as DNA, the CDR3 is TGTGCTCTTGGGGAACGGAATTCTTACCTTCCCTTACTGGGGCCCGATAAACTCATCTTT.

About this clone: One end of the junction does not line up with germline, which may come from a read error. The rearrangement uses TRDV2 and TRDJ1, with TRDD3 identical over 13 bases. Germline-derived CDR1 and CDR2 are GEAIGNYY and EKD. This CDR3 comprises 20 residues. CDR3 sequence (DNA): TGTGCCTGTGACCCCGTGAACTGGGGGATACGCGTCGGTTACACCGATACACTCATCTTT. This translates into CACDPVNWGIRVGYTDTLIF.

This chain links TRDV2 with TRDJ1; the D gene is possibly TRDD3 (6 bases). V gave up 2 bases and J gave up 1 base, with 22 bases separating them. CDR1 is GEAIGNYY, CDR2 EKD, per germline. This CDR3 is 18 amino acids long. CDR3 region: CACDITPSWVIRTDKLIF. The CDR3 nucleotides read TGTGCCTGTGACATCACCCCCTCCTGGGTGATACGCACCGATAAACTCATCTTT.

This clone was seen a handful of times. The V call is TRDV2, the J call TRDJ1; D unclear. The CDR3 length is 13 residues. The germline V and J ends were trimmed by 3 bases and 5 bases, with 12 bases remaining between them. Germline CDR1 is GEAIGNYY and CDR2 is EKD. The DNA for the CDR3 is TGTGCCTGTGACTCCTTGACCGCGGATAAACTCATCTTT. As protein: CACDSLTADKLIF.

The sample holds a few counts of this clone. TCRdb has a much larger clone's protein, which differs at residue 6 from the translation of this DNA, likely because of a read error; what is shown is the protein translated from the DNA. This chain uses TRDV2 with TRDJ1; D uncertain. The ends were cut back, 0 bases at V and 0 bases at J, with 10 bases in the middle. Germline V gene data show CDR1 as GEAIGNYY and CDR2 as EKD. The CDR3 is made up of 15 amino acids. The CDR3 region is CACDTGSLHTDKLIF. In nucleotides, the CDR3 is TGTGCCTGTGACACCGGCTCCCTCCACACCGATAAACTCATCTTT.

Details on this clone: An end of the junction does not agree with germline; a read error may underlie this. The chain joins TRDV2 to TRDJ1, with D perhaps given as TRDD2 or TRDD3 (5 bases each). The CDR3 covers 20 residues. Germline loops: CDR1 GEAIGNYY, CDR2 EKD. CDR3 residues: CACDTLSSGETDCSTDTLIF. CDR3 nucleotides: TGTGCCTGTGACACGCTTTCCTCCGGGGAGACTGATTGTAGTACCGATACACTCATCTTT.

A word on this clone: At one end, the junction sequence differs from germline, possibly due to a read error. The genes are TRDV2 and TRDJ1; TRDD3 matches at 11 bases. This CDR3 is built from 15 residues. CDR1 and CDR2 (germline): GEAIGNYY, EKD. As DNA, the CDR3 is TGTGCCTGCGTACGACTGGGGGATAGTCCCGATAACCTCATCTTT. It translates to CACVRLGDSPDNLIF.

DNA for the CDR3: TGTGCTCTTGGGGACTACCCCTGGCCCGGGTCTTCACTGGGGGACACTTACACCGATAAACTCATCTTT. As protein: CALGDYPWPGSSLGDTYTDKLIF. V is TRDV1 and J is TRDJ1, with 9 nucleotides matching TRDD3. The CDR3 is made up of 23 amino acids. J was trimmed by 0 bases and V by 3 bases; bases with no gene match: 26. CDR1 TSWWSYY and CDR2 QGS come from the germline V gene.

The chain couples TRDV2 to TRDJ1, with TRDD3 matching over 13 bases. Trimming at V came to 3 bases and at J to 0 bases, leaving 9 bases not matched to a gene. Germline V gives CDR1 GEAIGNYY, CDR2 EKD. The CDR3 spans 18 residues. CDR3 DNA sequence: TGTGCCTGTGACCCTGTACTGGGGGATACGTTGTACACCGATAAACTCATCTTT. It translates to CACDPVLGDTLYTDKLIF.

This clone came up a few times. The rearrangement uses TRDV2 and TRDJ1, with 13 bases matching TRDD3. Germline lookup yields CDR1 GEAIGNYY and CDR2 EKD. This CDR3 spans 17 amino acids. V was pared by 3 bases and J by 2 bases, with 8 bases of the junction left unmatched. The CDR3 DNA reads TGTGCCTGTGACCCCTTACTGGGGGATACGGGGACCGATAAACTCATCTTT. Its protein is CACDPLLGDTGTDKLIF.

This clone occurred a few times. The genes are TRDV2 and TRDJ1; possible D gene TRDD3, 5 bases. The CDR3 is made up of 16 amino acids. Germline V gives CDR1 GEAIGNYY, CDR2 EKD. The V end was cut by 1 base, the J end by 0 bases, with 14 bases between. This CDR3 is CACDTVGKLNTDKLIF. The CDR3 region has the DNA TGTGCCTGTGACACGGTGGGGAAACTCAACACCGATAAACTCATCTTT.

The J gene is TRDJ1, the V gene TRDV1; a possible D gene is TRDD3 (5 bases). Germline loops: CDR1 TSWWSYY, CDR2 QGS. This CDR3 region has 13 residues. Trimming stripped 1 base from V and 9 bases from J, with 12 bases between. The CDR3 DNA reads as TGTGCTCTTGGGGAACATTCGGATATGGAACTCATCTTT. Encoded protein: CALGEHSDMELIF.

As concerns this clone: This could be a read error, since a much larger clone is one nucleotide away. The J gene is TRDJ1, the V gene TRDV2; 8 bases are shared with TRDD3. With 5 bases clipped from V and 1 base from J, the junction kept 11 bases outside the gene matches. Per the germline V gene, CDR1 is GEAIGNYY and CDR2 is EKD. The CDR3 has 16 residues. DNA of the CDR3: TGTGCCTGTGGCACGTTAGGGGATACCGGCACCGATAAACTCATCTTT. Its protein is CACGTLGDTGTDKLIF.

The chain joins TRDV2 to TRDJ1; 11 bases align to TRDD3. The CDR3 runs 20 residues. Trimming at V came to 2 bases and at J to 6 bases, leaving 22 bases not matched to a gene. From germline, CDR1 is GEAIGNYY and CDR2 EKD. The CDR3 here is CACDSIIPTSGGYPDHKLIF. In nucleotides, the CDR3 is TGTGCCTGTGACAGCATAATTCCTACCTCTGGGGGATACCCTGATCATAAACTCATCTTT.

The chain's CDR3 is CALGELPGWGILGPYTDKLIF. Written as DNA, the CDR3 is TGTGCTCTTGGGGAACTTCCTGGATGGGGGATACTTGGTCCCTACACCGATAAACTCATCTTT. This sequence joins TRDV1 and TRDJ1; TRDD3 aligns across 10 bases. Per the germline V gene, CDR1 is TSWWSYY and CDR2 is QGS. The CDR3 length is 21 residues. V gave up 0 bases and J gave up 0 bases; unmatched junction bases: 16.

A few counts support this clone. This sequence joins TRDV2 and TRDJ1; the match to TRDD3 covers 8 bases. V gave up 3 bases and J gave up 2 bases; unmatched junction bases: 7. The germline V gene encodes CDR1 GEAIGNYY and CDR2 EKD. The CDR3 extends over 15 amino acids. The CDR3 loop reads CACDEVGDRTDKLIF. CDR3 nucleotide sequence: TGTGCCTGTGACGAGGTGGGGGATCGGACCGATAAACTCATCTTT.

Details on this clone: Other nucleotide sequences from this sample produce the same CDR3. This chain uses TRDV1 with TRDJ1, with 10 bases matching TRDD3. The trim removed 3 bases at V and 0 bases at J, leaving 19 bases unmatched. The V gene's germline CDR1 is TSWWSYY and CDR2 QGS. The CDR3 has 21 residues. The CDR3 here is CALGELVLSWGIKLYTDKLIF. The CDR3 DNA reads TGTGCTCTTGGGGAGCTAGTCCTCAGCTGGGGGATAAAGCTGTACACCGATAAACTCATCTTT.

This clone was observed a handful of times. This chain joins TRDV1 and TRDJ1; maybe TRDD3 (8 bases). The V gene's germline CDR1 is TSWWSYY and CDR2 QGS. Trimming took off 9 bases at V and 0 bases at J, with 38 bases between the two ends. The CDR3 sequence is 22 residues long. This CDR3 is CALSKPPSSGLWGTPYTDKLIF. The CDR3 nucleotides are TGTGCTCTGAGTAAACCTCCTTCCTCGGGGCTCTGGGGGACCCCGTACACCGATAAACTCATCTTT.